This T cell receptor (beta chain) originates from a study of blood T cells in healthy people across ages (dated by TCRdb to the mid-2010s). Background for the entire study: Template switching captured roughly one uniquely barcoded TCR beta cDNA molecule per two T cells in model experiments. Four age groups were formed from the donors: young (average 16 years), middle-aged (approximately 40), aged (more than 55) and long-lived (more than 75). To avoid experimental bias, donors of different ages were randomly spread across the sequencing lanes. For two donors (one aged 18 to 29 and one aged 80 or older), the study analyzed two additional independent replicas of 1 million unique cDNA reads from the same blood draw. Age-related changes in TCR beta repertoire diversity were measured in the study by deep sequencing normalized with unique cDNA molecular identifiers.

The library was made by 5' RACE. Sequenced on an Illumina HiSeq 2500. A second PCR of roughly 7 to 11 cycles was performed with a sample-barcoded 5' primer and a J-beta primer mix. Each TCR beta cDNA molecule received a unique molecular identifier from a template-switch 5' adaptor carrying 12 random nucleotides. Each sample yielded at least 2.5 million CDR3-containing paired-end reads. First-strand cDNA was synthesized from all RNA with the Mint cDNA synthesis kit, primed by a TRBC-specific oligonucleotide. After uracil-DNA glycosylase treatment, a first 18-cycle PCR used universal primers M1SS and BC2_uni_R on all cDNA. As for the authors' bioinformatics: For normalization, 1 million high-quality reads, each with a distinct molecular identifier, were randomly selected from each sample. Reads sharing molecular identifiers were discarded rather than binned into consensus sequences. MiTCR, set to a Q25 quality threshold and the strictest error-elimination algorithm, was used for CDR3 identification, clonotype clustering and error correction. A nonparametric unseen species model with Euler transformation was used to estimate lower-bound total TCR beta diversity. TCRdb took the public reads, trimmed them with fastp at Q25, ran MiXCR for clone calling and kept in-frame beta chains. Entries are consolidated by CDR3 protein sequence, retaining the most common genes and DNA. What appears here as the V and J calls and clone size reflects TCRdb's work, not the paper's. The sample profile shows hundreds of thousands of distinct CDR3 sequences; roughly 32% of them were found once. In total, the top ten clones hold approximately 15% of the sample.

The CDR3 holds 13 amino acids from the cysteine to the phenylalanine. Only CDR3 DNA remains: 39 bases, in frame from the first base. V loses 2 bases, J loses 7 bases, and the germline ends lie 10 bases apart. Broader findings and caveats from the paper: Compared with the aged group, the long-lived group had more naive CD4+ T cells, fewer expanded clones and increased TCR diversity, a pattern suggesting age selection. Estimates of total diversity based on one million sequenced T cells were regarded as lower bounds and as underestimates. Conclusive comparison of naive and antigen-experienced compartments was prevented by the profiling of bulk unsorted PBMCs. There was a strong correlation between observed TCR beta diversity and the percentage of naive T cells measured by flow cytometry. Donor CMV infection status was unknown, potentially confounding age-related changes in expanded clonotypes. Observed TCR beta diversity per million T cells fell roughly linearly with age, and a significant reduction was already apparent by age roughly 41.

Donors were 40 or so systemically healthy Caucasian individuals from Russia aged roughly 6 to 90 years. Ten milliliters of peripheral blood were drawn from each donor into EDTA-treated Vacutainer tubes. Ficoll-Paque density-gradient centrifugation was used to isolate PBMCs, with at least 6.5 million per sample. Total RNA, at least 6 micrograms per sample, was extracted from PBMCs with Trizol reagent. For every donor, an aliquot of PBMCs went through flow cytometry to measure the percentages of naive CD45RAhigh/CD27high T cells. Concerning this clonotype itself: Its antigen remains unidentified. No much larger clonotype is one base removed from it; base qualities were not supplied.

The chain is made from TRBV12-3 or TRBV12-4 and TRBJ2-3, with the D gene call left open. This TCR derives from a woman aged 80 or older in good health. Donor details come from another sample of the same person, matched by shared clones. Material: blood. Read as DNA, the sequence is TGTGCCAGCAGTTTAAGCTCCGACTATACGCAGTATTTT. Its protein is CASSLSSDYTQYF.